This TCR beta chain was recorded in a study of response to subunit inactivated influenza vaccine. This CDR3 is built from 15 residues. Per the germline V gene, CDR1 is MNHEY and CDR2 is SMNVEV (reference sequence). V shed 4 bases and J 4 bases; nucleotides not matched to a gene: 9. TCRdb re-analysed the RT-PCR reads in MiXCR, keeping a single row per CDR3 protein. Here the sample spans 650,000 or so distinct CDR3 sequences, roughly 15% being singletons. This clonotype was seen ten or more times. The chain employs TRBV27 and TRBJ2-7, with 8 bases aligning to TRBD2. The input for sequencing was PBMCs from blood, taken approximately 15 days before vaccination. The receptor was isolated from a man aged 50 to 59 who received an inactivated influenza vaccine. CDR3 region: CASSSPGLGGYEQYF. CDR3 nucleotide sequence: TGTGCCAGCAGTTCCCCGGGACTAGGGGGTTACGAGCAGTACTTC.